The clone carrying this TCR beta chain has only a few counts. Treatment: some 19 received Ad26.COV2.S at low or high dose, single or two shots; about 5 received placebo; per-sample allocation not given. The samples were gathered on day 63 after the first injection of vaccine or placebo. This sample was included in a study of Ad26.COV2.S vaccination and SARS-CoV-2 variants. Study details: Doses of Ad26.COV2.S were injected into muscle once or twice, 56 days apart.

Sequencing used immunoSEQ multiplex PCR; TCRdb keeps in-frame clones, though not all of them. The sample has roughly 700,000 clones; more than 70% are singletons. Trimming at V came to 3 bases and at J to 3 bases, leaving 4 bases not matched to a gene. Germline CDR1 is MNHEY and CDR2 is SMNVEV (reference sequence). The CDR3 is 14 residues long. The clonotype was recovered from a person between 18 and 60 years old who received the Ad26.COV2.S COVID-19 vaccine or a placebo. V usage is TRBV27 and J usage is TRBJ2-7, with TRBD1 matching over 8 bases. Sample: peripheral blood, taken in a trial of Ad26.COV2.S vaccine versus placebo. CDR3: CASSFQGASYEQYF. Here the CDR3 DNA reads TGTGCCAGCAGTTTTCAGGGGGCGAGCTACGAGCAGTACTTC.